The 22 T cell receptor beta chains below all came from one sample that was sequenced in a study of T cell repertoires in ileal Crohn's disease. Libraries were prepared by immunoSEQ multiplex PCR; TCRdb keeps only in-frame clonotypes and omits some of them. Counted here are tens of thousands of clones, about 81% occurring once; the ten biggest clones make up roughly 6%. The sequenced material came from ileal tissue. These TCRs come from an adult with Crohn's disease.

The chain uses TRBV19 and TRBJ1-1; D is unclear. Germline CDR1 and CDR2: LNHDA and SQIVND (reference sequence). The CDR3 is 14 residues long. Trimming pared 7 bases from V and 1 base from J, leaving 13 bases between. CDR3 residues: CASTPVEGNTEAFF. The CDR3 DNA is TGTGCCAGTACCCCGGTAGAGGGGAACACTGAAGCTTTCTTT.

This chain uses TRBV5-1 with TRBJ2-5, with 8 nucleotides matching TRBD1. Trimming cost V 4 bases and J 5 bases; bases outside gene matches: 7. Germline V gene sequence: CDR1 SGHRS, CDR2 YFSETQ. CDR3 length: 14 residues. The CDR3: CASSPRGQEETQYF. The CDR3 nucleotides read TGCGCCAGCAGCCCCAGGGGGCAGGAGGAGACCCAGTACTTC.

This chain links TRBV9 with TRBJ1-4; 10 nucleotides agree with TRBD1. The CDR3 is 15 residues long. V lost 2 bases to trimming and J lost 8 bases; unmatched junction nucleotides: 6. The germline V gene has CDR1 SGDLS and CDR2 YYNGEE. The CDR3 DNA sequence: TGTGCCAGCAGCGTCCAGACAGGGGGCAGCGAAAAACTGTTTTTT. This gives the protein CASSVQTGGSEKLFF.

V usage is TRBV11-2 and J usage is TRBJ1-4, with 9 positions matching TRBD1. In germline, CDR1 is SGHAT, CDR2 FQNNGV. The CDR3 consists of 14 residues. The ends lost 6 bases at V and 12 bases at J; junction bases unmatched: 11. CDR3 bases: TGTGCCAGCAGTCCGGACAGGGGAGGATGGGAACTGTTTTTT. Its protein product is CASSPDRGGWELFF.

This clone came up a few times. The V call is TRBV6-6, the J call TRBJ1-6; 9 nucleotides agree with TRBD1. This CDR3 is built from 13 residues. V lost 10 bases and J lost 12; bases outside the gene matches: 10. Germline values: CDR1 MNHNY, CDR2 SVGAGI (reference sequence). In DNA, the CDR3 is TGTGCCACACTTAACAGGGGGCAAGAACCCCTCCACTTT. Protein: CATLNRGQEPLHF.

The chain joins TRBV6-1 to TRBJ2-7; no clear D gene. The CDR3 has 11 amino acids. Germline V gene lookup returns CDR1 MNHNS and CDR2 SASEGT. Between the trimmed V and J ends, which lost 9 bases and 2 bases, there was a span of 8 bases. In DNA, the CDR3 is TGTGCCAGTGACCGGGCCTACGAGCAGTACTTC. Its protein product is CASDRAYEQYF.

This chain links TRBV6-5 with TRBJ2-7, with a possible D match to TRBD1 (6 bases). The CDR3 has 13 amino acids. Germline V gives CDR1 MNHEY, CDR2 SVGAGI. The V end lost 8 bases, the J end lost 3 bases, and 14 bases lay between the germline ends. In DNA form, the CDR3 reads TGTGCCAGCTCTTGGGACACTAACTACGAGCAGTACTTC. Translation gives CASSWDTNYEQYF.

The sample holds one count of this clone. This sample includes further DNA sequences coding for the same CDR3. The DNA for the CDR3 is TGTGCCAGCAGTGAGGACAGGGGGAATGAGCAGTACTTC. This gives the protein CASSEDRGNEQYF. The chain couples TRBV2 to TRBJ2-7; 10 positions match TRBD1. Germline lookup yields CDR1 SNHLY and CDR2 FYNNEI. The CDR3 spans 13 residues. V trimming: 3 bases; J trimming: 7 bases; junction bases outside the gene matches: 3.

The V and J genes are TRBV2 and TRBJ1-5, with D perhaps matching TRBD1 (5 bases). CDR3 size: 13 residues. CDR1 and CDR2 (germline): SNHLY, FYNNEI. V lost 6 bases to trimming and J lost 4 bases, with 10 bases between them. DNA of the CDR3: TGTGCCAGCAGGCAGGGATGGAATCAGCCCCAGCATTTT. Translating it yields CASRQGWNQPQHF.

The rearrangement uses TRBV4-1 and TRBJ1-2, with D uncertain. Germline CDR1 and CDR2: MGHRA and YSYEKL. Trimming removed 4 bases from V and 4 bases from J, with 16 bases in between. CDR3 size: 15 residues. The CDR3 DNA reads as TGCGCCAGCAGCCCAGCTTATCGGGTGGGCTATGGCTACACCTTC. Protein sequence: CASSPAYRVGYGYTF.

This clone came up once. The chain links TRBV5-1 to TRBJ2-2, with D hard to call. The CDR3 covers 16 residues. Trimming pared 0 bases from V and 0 bases from J, leaving 9 bases between. Germline values: CDR1 SGHRS, CDR2 YFSETQ. The DNA of the CDR3 is TGCGCCAGCAGCTTGGAAGAACACGCGAACACCGGGGAGCTGTTTTTT. Translated, it gives CASSLEEHANTGELFF. Variable domain in full (rest from reference TRBV5-1 and TRBJ2-2): KAGVTQTPRYLIKTRGQQVTLSCSPISGHRSVSWYQQTPGQGLQFLFEYFSETQRNKGNFPGRFSGRQFSNSRSEMNVSTLELGDSALYLCASSLEEHANTGELFFGEGSRLTVL.

The chain has TRBV4-1 and TRBJ1-4; TRBD1 matches 12 bases. The CDR3 is 15 amino acids. CDR1 is MGHRA, CDR2 YSYEKL, per germline. The J segment lost 8 bases and the V segment lost 0 bases, leaving 1 base of the junction unmatched. The CDR3 spells CASSQDGTGGEKLFF. As DNA, the CDR3 is TGCGCCAGCAGCCAAGACGGGACAGGGGGCGAAAAACTGTTTTTT.

The chain couples TRBV7-9 to TRBJ2-1, with 8 bases identical to TRBD2. This CDR3 is 17 amino acids long. After removal of 2 bases from V and 5 bases from J, the junction contained 11 bases not matched to a gene. Germline V CDR1 and CDR2: SEHNR, FQNEAQ (reference sequence). CDR3 sequence reads: CASSLIGRAGVNNEQFF. The CDR3 nucleotides read TGTGCCAGCAGCTTAATTGGCCGAGCGGGGGTAAACAATGAGCAGTTCTTC.

The chain links TRBV7-2 to TRBJ1-1, with a tentative D call TRBD1 (6 bases). The CDR3 totals 13 residues. In germline, CDR1 is SGHTA, CDR2 FQGNSA. Deletions cut 5 bases from V and 5 bases from J, with 12 bases between. As DNA, the CDR3 is TGTGCCAGCAGCGGGGGCAGGGGAACTGAAGCTTTCTTT. Its protein product is CASSGGRGTEAFF.

The chain carries TRBV6-1 and TRBJ1-5; TRBD1 might be the D (6 bases). Deletions cut 6 bases from V and 5 bases from J, with 11 bases between. The CDR3 spans 13 residues. Per germline, CDR1 MNHNS and CDR2 SASEGT. The CDR3 loop reads CASRDSGYQPQHF. The CDR3 DNA is TGTGCCAGCAGGGACAGTGGATATCAGCCCCAGCATTTT.

About this clone: Sequence at one end of the junction differs from germline and may be a read error. The V call is TRBV5-6, the J call TRBJ1-2; possible D gene TRBD1, 5 bases. This CDR3 has 14 residues. Per germline, CDR1 SGHDT and CDR2 YYEEEE. The CDR3 reads CASSLGRALRAFNF. The DNA for the CDR3 is TGTGCCAGCAGCTTGGGCAGGGCCCTCCGGGCGTTTAACTTC.

This chain joins TRBV7-2 and TRBJ1-2; D uncertain. V was clipped by 5 bases and J by 4 bases, with 14 bases between them. This CDR3 is built from 14 residues. The V gene's germline CDR1 is SGHTA and CDR2 FQGNSA. Here the CDR3 reads CASSQYRVSYGYTF. CDR3 sequence (DNA): TGTGCCAGCAGCCAATATCGGGTCTCCTATGGCTACACCTTC.

This chain uses TRBV14 with TRBJ1-5; D uncertain. The V end lost 5 bases, the J end lost 6 bases, and 11 bases lay between the germline ends. CDR3 length equals 13 residues. Germline-derived CDR1 and CDR2 are SGHDN and FVKESK. CDR3 in DNA: TGTGCCAGCAGCGTTGGGCCTTCTCAGCCCCAGCATTTT. Residues: CASSVGPSQPQHF.

The chain couples TRBV30 to TRBJ2-7; 10 bases line up with TRBD1. CDR3 length: 14 amino acids. Germline loops: CDR1 GTSNPN, CDR2 SVGIG (reference sequence). V lost 4 bases, J lost 4 bases, and 7 bases stayed unmatched. In nucleotides, the CDR3 is TGTGCCTGGATCCGGACAGGGGGAGTGTACGAGCAGTACTTC. Protein product: CAWIRTGGVYEQYF.

The chain is built from TRBV7-2 and TRBJ1-1, with D possibly being TRBD1 (5 bases). Trimming cost V 3 bases and J 2 bases, with 16 bases left between them. This CDR3 spans 16 amino acids. Germline-derived CDR1 and CDR2 are SGHTA and FQGNSA. The CDR3 loop is CASSFRPQAVNTEAFF. CDR3 nucleotide sequence: TGTGCCAGCAGCTTTCGTCCACAGGCGGTTAACACTGAAGCTTTCTTT. Drawing the rest from reference TRBV7-2 and TRBJ1-1, the complete variable domain is GAGVSQSPSNKVTEKGKDVELRCDPISGHTALYWYRQSLGQGLEFLIYFQGNSAPDKSGLPSDRFSAERTGGSVSTLTIQRTQQEDSAVYLCASSFRPQAVNTEAFFGQGTRLTVV.

V gene TRBV7-2 combines with J gene TRBJ2-7, with D unresolved. CDR1 is SGHTA, CDR2 FQGNSA, per germline. CDR3 length: 15 residues. V lost 1 base and J 3 bases, leaving 13 bases between the germline ends. CDR3 sequence reads: CASSLGVHTHYEQYF. CDR3 sequence (DNA): TGTGCCAGCAGCTTAGGTGTCCACACCCACTACGAGCAGTACTTC.

The genes are TRBV11-3 and TRBJ1-1, with D maybe TRBD1 (5 bases). Trimming shortened V by 1 base and J by 3 bases, and 6 bases separated the two germline ends. The CDR3 extends over 13 amino acids. CDR1 and CDR2 from the germline V gene are SGHNT and YENEEA. The CDR3 nucleotides read TGTGCCAGCAGCTTAGTAGGGGACACTGAAGCTTTCTTT. This encodes CASSLVGDTEAFF.